Listed below are T cell receptor beta chains from one sample, sequenced in a study of CD8 T cells in ankylosing spondylitis. MiXCR, run by TCRdb on the 5' RACE reads, gives a single entry per CDR3 protein. The sample lists hundreds of thousands of distinct CDR3 sequences, roughly 26% occurring once. Sequenced: blood, either unsorted or a sorted T cell fraction (not recorded which). Receptor source: a male donor with ankylosing spondylitis. CDR3s include the opening cysteine and the closing phenylalanine or tryptophan. D genes are given only for firm matches.

TRBJ1-6 | - | TRBV20-1 | CSVRGLGNSPLHF
TRBJ2-2 | - | TRBV29-1 | CSVERQENTGELFF
TRBJ2-3 | - | TRBV3-1 | CASSQEVSKRWTDTQYF
TRBJ1-3 | - | TRBV5-6 | CASSPTAGSGNTIYF
TRBJ2-7 | - | TRBV5-1 | CASSQGLRSNYEQYF
TRBJ2-4 | TRBD1 | TRBV15 | CATSPRSPGQGLIQYF
TRBJ2-7 | TRBD1 | TRBV20-1 | CSAADRGLGTYEQYF
TRBJ2-6 | - | TRBV12-3/TRBV12-4 | CASFRSGANVLTF
TRBJ2-6 | - | TRBV7-8 | CASSFYYGDSGANVLTF
TRBJ2-1 | TRBD2 | TRBV7-2 | CASSPRTSSYNEQFF
TRBJ2-1 | TRBD1 | TRBV6-5 | CASSYSMGQGINEQFF
TRBJ2-7 | TRBD1 | TRBV5-1 | CASSLVPGTAYEQYF
TRBJ1-2 | TRBD1 | TRBV29-1 | CSVEPGQSYGYTF
TRBJ2-2 | TRBD2 | TRBV11-1 | CASSRQVGLAGGPNTGELFF
TRBJ2-2 | - | TRBV5-1 | CASSLRSTTNTGELFF
TRBJ2-2 | - | TRBV11-2 | CASTLVLVGGELFF
TRBJ2-1 | - | TRBV3-1 | CASSQGTVGNEQFF
TRBJ2-1 | - | TRBV5-1 | CASAYLPGEQFF
TRBJ2-7 | - | TRBV7-8 | CASSLVNSYEQYF
TRBJ2-4 | - | TRBV4-2 | CASSQDLRGAKNIQYF
TRBJ2-1 | TRBD2 | TRBV6-1 | CASRTGTSGLRNEQFF
TRBJ2-1 | - | TRBV20-1 | CSARAALNEQFF
TRBJ2-1 | TRBD2 | TRBV12-3/TRBV12-4 | CASRRLADSYNEQFF
TRBJ1-2 | - | TRBV27 | CASSLWGGNGYTF
TRBJ1-3 | TRBD1 | TRBV20-1 | CSALDRANTIYF
TRBJ2-5 | TRBD1 | TRBV7-9 | CASSPWTGPETQYF
TRBJ2-2 | - | TRBV20-1 | CSARHGTDNTGELFF
TRBJ1-5 | - | TRBV6-5 | CASSYGGRRKTYSNQPQHF
TRBJ1-3 | - | TRBV5-1 | CASSLEGFGNTIYF
TRBJ2-1 | - | TRBV5-1 | CASSLAGASFYNEQFF
TRBJ1-4 | - | TRBV12-3/TRBV12-4 | CASSIDLREKLFF
TRBJ1-2 | - | TRBV2 | CASSDGEALGGRYGYTF
TRBJ2-5 | - | TRBV10-3 | CAISGDNLETQYF
TRBJ2-3 | - | TRBV20-1 | CSAKLASTDTQYF
TRBJ2-4 | TRBD2 | TRBV7-8 | CASSSTSGIKNIQYF
TRBJ1-5 | TRBD1 | TRBV20-1 | CSARPGGDQPQHF
TRBJ2-3 | - | TRBV19 | CASSILLTDTQYF